Detailed here is one T cell receptor (beta chain). Data came from immunoSEQ multiplex PCR; TCRdb stores just in-frame clones and leaves some out. The data contain roughly 200,000 clones, less than 85% of them singletons. The data belong to a study of blood T cell repertoires in COVID-19. Across the study: The analysed material was cDNA or gDNA that came from T cells, B-cell-depleted T cells, or PBMCs.

This receptor was identified in a man aged 45 to 65 who had recovered from COVID-19. Source material: peripheral blood.

Here the CDR3 DNA reads TGTGCCTGGAGTAGAGGGACAGGGGCTGGCGGGGAGCTGTTTTTT. Its protein is CAWSRGTGAGGELFF. V usage is TRBV30 and J usage is TRBJ2-2; 10 bases are a match to TRBD1. Germline V gene sequence: CDR1 GTSNPN, CDR2 SVGIG (reference sequence). Germline trimming cut 2 bases from V and 7 bases from J; bases unmatched to any gene: 7. The CDR3 is made up of 15 amino acids.